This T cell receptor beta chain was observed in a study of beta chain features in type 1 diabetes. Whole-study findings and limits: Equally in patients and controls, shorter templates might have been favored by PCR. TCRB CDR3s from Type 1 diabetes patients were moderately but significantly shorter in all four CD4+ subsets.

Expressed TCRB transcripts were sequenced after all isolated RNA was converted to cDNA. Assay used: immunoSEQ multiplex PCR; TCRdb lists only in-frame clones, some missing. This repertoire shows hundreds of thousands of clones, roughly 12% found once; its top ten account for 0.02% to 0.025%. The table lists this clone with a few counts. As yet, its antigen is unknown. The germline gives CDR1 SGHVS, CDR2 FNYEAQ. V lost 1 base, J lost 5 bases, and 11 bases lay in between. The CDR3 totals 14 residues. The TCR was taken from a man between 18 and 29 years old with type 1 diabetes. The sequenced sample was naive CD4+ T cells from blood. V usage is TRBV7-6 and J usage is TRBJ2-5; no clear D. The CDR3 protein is CASSLVGGGETQYF. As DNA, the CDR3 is TGTGCCAGCAGCTTAGTGGGTGGCGGCGAGACCCAGTACTTC. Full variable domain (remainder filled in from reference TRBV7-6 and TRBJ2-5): GAGVSQSPRYKVTKRGQDVALRCDPISGHVSLYWYRQALGQGPEFLTYFNYEAQQDKSGLPNDRFSAERPEGSISTLTIQRTEQRDSAMYRCASSLVGGGETQYFGPGTRLLVL.